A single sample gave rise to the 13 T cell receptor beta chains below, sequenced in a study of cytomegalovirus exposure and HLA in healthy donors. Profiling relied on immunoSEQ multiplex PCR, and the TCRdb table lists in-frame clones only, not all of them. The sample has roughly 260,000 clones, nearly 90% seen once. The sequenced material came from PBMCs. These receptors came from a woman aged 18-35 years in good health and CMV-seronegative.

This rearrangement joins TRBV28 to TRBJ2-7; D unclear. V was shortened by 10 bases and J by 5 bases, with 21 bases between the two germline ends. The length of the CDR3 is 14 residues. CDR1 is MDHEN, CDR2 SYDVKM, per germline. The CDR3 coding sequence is TGTGCCACCGGCGAGGCCCTCAAGGATGACGAGCAGTACTTC. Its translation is CATGEALKDDEQYF.

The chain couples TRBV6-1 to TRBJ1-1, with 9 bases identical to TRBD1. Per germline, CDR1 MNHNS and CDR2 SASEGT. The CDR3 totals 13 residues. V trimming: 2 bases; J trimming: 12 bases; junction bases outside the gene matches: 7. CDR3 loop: CASSERRDRATFF. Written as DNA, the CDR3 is TGTGCCAGCAGTGAAAGACGGGACAGGGCGACTTTCTTT.

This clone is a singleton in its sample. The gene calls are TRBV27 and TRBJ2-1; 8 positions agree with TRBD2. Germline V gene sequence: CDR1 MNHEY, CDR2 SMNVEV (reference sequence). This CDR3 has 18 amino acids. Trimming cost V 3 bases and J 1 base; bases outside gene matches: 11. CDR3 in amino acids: CASSFVSGAQGSYNEQFF. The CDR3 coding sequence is TGTGCCAGCAGTTTTGTTAGCGGGGCCCAAGGTTCCTACAATGAGCAGTTCTTC.

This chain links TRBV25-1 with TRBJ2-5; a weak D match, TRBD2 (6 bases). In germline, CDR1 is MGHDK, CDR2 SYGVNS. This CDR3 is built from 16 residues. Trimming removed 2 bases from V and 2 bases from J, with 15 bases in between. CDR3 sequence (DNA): TGTGCCAGCAGTGAACGTGGAGGGGTGTTGCAAGAGACCCAGTACTTC. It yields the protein CASSERGGVLQETQYF.

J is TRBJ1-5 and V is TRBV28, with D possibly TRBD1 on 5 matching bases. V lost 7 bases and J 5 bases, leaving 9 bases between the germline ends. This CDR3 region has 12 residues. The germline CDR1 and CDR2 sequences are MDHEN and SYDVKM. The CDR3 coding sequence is TGTGCCAGCAACGACAGCTATCAGCCCCAGCATTTT. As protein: CASNDSYQPQHF.

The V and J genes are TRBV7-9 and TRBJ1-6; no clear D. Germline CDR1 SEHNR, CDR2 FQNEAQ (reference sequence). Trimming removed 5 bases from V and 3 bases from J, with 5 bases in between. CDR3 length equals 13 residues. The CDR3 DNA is TGTGCCAGCAGCGCCAGCTATAATTCACCCCTCCACTTT. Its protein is CASSASYNSPLHF.

The CDR3 coding sequence is TGTGCCAGCAGCCCCCCACAGGGACCGGACGAGCAGTACTTC. It is translated as CASSPPQGPDEQYF. V usage is TRBV7-9 and J usage is TRBJ2-7; D is perhaps TRBD1 (6 bases). V gave up 5 bases and J gave up 5 bases, with 16 bases separating them. The germline gives CDR1 SEHNR, CDR2 FQNEAQ (reference sequence). The CDR3 runs to 14 residues.

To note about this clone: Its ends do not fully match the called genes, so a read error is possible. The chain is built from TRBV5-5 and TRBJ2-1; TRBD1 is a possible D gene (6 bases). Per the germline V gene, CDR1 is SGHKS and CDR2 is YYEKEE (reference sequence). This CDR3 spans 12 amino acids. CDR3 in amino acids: CASSSLHGSGVF. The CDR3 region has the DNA TGTGCCAGCAGCTCTCTACACGGATCAGGGGTCTTC.

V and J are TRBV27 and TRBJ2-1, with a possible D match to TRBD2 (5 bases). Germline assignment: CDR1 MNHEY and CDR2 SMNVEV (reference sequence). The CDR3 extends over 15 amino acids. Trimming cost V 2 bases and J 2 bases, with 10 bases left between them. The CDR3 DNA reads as TGTGCCAGCAGTTTAGGTGGGAGCCCCTACAATGAGCAGTTCTTC. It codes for CASSLGGSPYNEQFF.

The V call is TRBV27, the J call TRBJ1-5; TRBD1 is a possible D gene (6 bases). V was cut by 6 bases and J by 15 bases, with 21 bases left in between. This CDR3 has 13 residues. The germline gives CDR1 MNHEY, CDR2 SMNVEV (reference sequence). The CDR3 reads CASSLTGIVGMHF. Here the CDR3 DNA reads TGTGCCAGCAGCCTAACAGGGATTGTGGGTATGCATTTT.

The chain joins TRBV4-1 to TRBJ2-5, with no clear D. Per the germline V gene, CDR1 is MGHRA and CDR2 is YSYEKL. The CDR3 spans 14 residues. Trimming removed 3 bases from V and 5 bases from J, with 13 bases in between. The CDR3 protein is CASSHPSVAETQYF. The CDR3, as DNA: TGCGCCAGCAGCCACCCCTCTGTCGCGGAGACCCAGTACTTC.

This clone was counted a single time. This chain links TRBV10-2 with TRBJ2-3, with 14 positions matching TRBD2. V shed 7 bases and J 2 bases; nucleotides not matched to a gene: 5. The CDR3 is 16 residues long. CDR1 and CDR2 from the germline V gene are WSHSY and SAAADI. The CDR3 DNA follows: TGCGCCAGCACCAGACTAGCGGGGGGGCTCACAGATACGCAGTATTTT. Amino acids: CASTRLAGGLTDTQYF.

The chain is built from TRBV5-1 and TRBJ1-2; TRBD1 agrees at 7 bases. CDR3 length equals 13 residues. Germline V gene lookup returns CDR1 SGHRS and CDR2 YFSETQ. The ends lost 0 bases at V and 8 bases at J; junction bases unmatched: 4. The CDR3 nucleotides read TGCGCCAGCAGCTTGGGACAGGGACGCGGCTACACCTTC. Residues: CASSLGQGRGYTF. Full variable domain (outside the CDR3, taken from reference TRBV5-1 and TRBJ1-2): KAGVTQTPRYLIKTRGQQVTLSCSPISGHRSVSWYQQTPGQGLQFLFEYFSETQRNKGNFPGRFSGRQFSNSRSEMNVSTLELGDSALYLCASSLGQGRGYTFGSGTRLTVV.